These 27 T cell receptor beta chains originate from one sample sequenced in a study of blood T cell repertoires in COVID-19. The data were produced by immunoSEQ multiplex PCR, yet TCRdb's version contains in-frame clones alone and is incomplete. The table lists around 200,000 clones, around 78% of them singletons. The specimen sequenced was peripheral blood. These TCRs come from a woman over 75 with active or convalescent COVID-19.

The chain couples TRBV3-1 (or the pseudogene TRBV3-2) to TRBJ2-4; 12 bases map to TRBD2. CDR1 and CDR2 (germline): LGHDT, YNNKEL (reference sequence). The CDR3 is 19 amino acids. V trimming: 4 bases; J trimming: 2 bases; junction bases outside the gene matches: 12. This CDR3 reads CASSLTSGGPSSTKNIQYF. The CDR3, as DNA: TGTGCCAGCAGCCTAACTAGCGGGGGGCCTTCAAGTACCAAAAACATTCAGTACTTC.

The sample holds one count of this clone. This sequence joins TRBV30 and TRBJ1-1; 7 nucleotides match TRBD1. Unmatched junction bases numbered 9, after V lost 6 bases and J lost 5 bases. The CDR3 length is 13 residues. CDR1 and CDR2 from the germline V gene are GTSNPN and SVGIG (reference sequence). For the CDR3, the DNA is TGTGCCTGCCGACAGGGTTCCATGACTGAAGCTTTCTTT. Translation: CACRQGSMTEAFF.

V usage is TRBV7-9 and J usage is TRBJ1-6; 7 bases agree with TRBD1. Trimming cost V 6 bases and J 8 bases; bases outside gene matches: 13. The CDR3 is 16 amino acids. Per germline, CDR1 SEHNR and CDR2 FQNEAQ (reference sequence). Here the CDR3 DNA reads TGTGCCAGCAGTCGCGTCTCTGAACAGGGGTATTCACCCCTCCACTTT. Its protein product is CASSRVSEQGYSPLHF.

V and J are TRBV28 and TRBJ1-2, with 9 bases aligning to TRBD1. Germline V gene sequence: CDR1 MDHEN, CDR2 SYDVKM. The CDR3 runs 14 residues. Germline trimming cut 5 bases from V and 6 bases from J; bases unmatched to any gene: 7. The CDR3: CASSPPGTGNGYTF. CDR3 DNA sequence: TGTGCCAGCAGTCCGCCGGGGACAGGGAATGGCTACACCTTC.

The genes are TRBV20-1 and TRBJ2-1, with D perhaps matching TRBD1 (5 bases). CDR1 is DFQATT, CDR2 SNEGSKA, per germline (reference sequence). V dropped 3 bases and J dropped 9 bases, with 21 bases sitting between them. The CDR3 contains 15 residues. In DNA form, the CDR3 reads TGCAGTGCTAGTGGGCTGAGTACCGGGCAGGGTGAGCAGTTCTTC. Protein: CSASGLSTGQGEQFF.

This clone has just a few counts. The chain recombines TRBV10-3 with TRBJ2-5, with a weak D call TRBD1 (5 bases). The V gene lost 2 bases and the J gene lost 2 bases, with 12 bases spanning the gap. CDR3 length equals 15 residues. CDR1 and CDR2 from the germline V gene are ENHRY and SYGVKD. The CDR3 reads CAISENQGRQETQYF. The CDR3 bases are TGTGCCATCAGTGAGAATCAGGGTAGGCAAGAGACCCAGTACTTC.

Only one count was recorded for this clone. The rearrangement links TRBV4-2 to TRBJ2-1, with 9 bases aligning to TRBD2. The V gene end was trimmed by 0 bases and the J gene end by 6 bases; junction bases not matched to a gene: 6. CDR3 length: 16 residues. Germline lookup yields CDR1 LGHNA and CDR2 YNFKEQ. The CDR3 DNA reads as TGTGCCAGCAGCCAAGATACTGGCGGGGGGGGCAATGAGCAGTTCTTC. Protein: CASSQDTGGGGNEQFF.

The CDR3 is CASSRLGLARGEQYF. The CDR3 DNA sequence: TGTGCCAGCAGCAGACTCGGACTAGCGAGGGGCGAGCAGTACTTC. The chain employs TRBV7-2 and TRBJ2-7; TRBD2 matches at 9 bases. V shed 5 bases and J 6 bases; nucleotides not matched to a gene: 11. Looked up from germline, CDR1 is SGHTA and CDR2 is FQGNSA. The CDR3 is 15 residues long.

This rearrangement joins TRBV9 to TRBJ1-1, with D unresolved. The CDR3 runs to 15 residues. V was pared by 3 bases and J by 1 base, with 13 bases between. CDR1 is SGDLS and CDR2 is YYNGEE in the germline V gene. CDR3 bases: TGTGCCAGCAGCGCCCCTCGGGGAGCGAACACTGAAGCTTTCTTT. It codes for CASSAPRGANTEAFF.

The chain carries TRBV9 and TRBJ1-2; TRBD1 is a possible D gene (6 bases). In germline, CDR1 is SGDLS, CDR2 YYNGEE. Trimming pared 0 bases from V and 8 bases from J, leaving 14 bases between. The CDR3 extends over 14 amino acids. The CDR3 bases are TGTGCCAGCAGCGTAGATCCAGGGGCTAGGGGCTACACCTTC. It is translated as CASSVDPGARGYTF.

The CDR3, as DNA: TGTGCCAGCAGCGGGGAGCGAGCATCCTACGAGCAGTACTTC. This codes for CASSGERASYEQYF. V and J are TRBV11-2 and TRBJ2-7, with D perhaps TRBD2 (5 bases). V dropped 5 bases and J dropped 1 base, with 12 bases sitting between them. Germline lookup yields CDR1 SGHAT and CDR2 FQNNGV. The CDR3 runs 14 residues.

The V call is TRBV19, the J call TRBJ1-1, with TRBD1 matching over 8 bases. The CDR3 runs 15 residues. The V and J ends lost 3 bases and 1 base, in that order; junction bases with no gene match: 4. Germline-derived CDR1 and CDR2 are LNHDA and SQIVND (reference sequence). CDR3 sequence reads: CASSMYGQGNTEAFF. The CDR3 region has the DNA TGTGCCAGTAGTATGTACGGACAGGGGAACACTGAAGCTTTCTTT.

The V and J genes are TRBV19 and TRBJ1-4, with a weak D call TRBD1 (6 bases). Germline V gives CDR1 LNHDA, CDR2 SQIVND (reference sequence). The CDR3 extends over 14 amino acids. Trimming stripped 7 bases from V and 3 bases from J, with 12 bases between. CDR3 bases: TGTGCCAGTAACCCCACAGGGCCTAATGAAAAACTGTTTTTT. Translated: CASNPTGPNEKLFF. The full variable domain, in which reference TRBV19 and TRBJ1-4 provide the parts outside the CDR3, is DGGITQSPKYLFRKEGQNVTLSCEQNLNHDAMYWYRQDPGQGLRLIYYSQIVNDFQKGDIAEGYSVSREKKESFPLTVTSAQKNPTAFYLCASNPTGPNEKLFFGSGTQLSVL.

V is TRBV7-9 and J is TRBJ1-1; 8 bases fit TRBD1. CDR1 is SEHNR, CDR2 FQNEAQ, per germline (reference sequence). The CDR3 has 13 residues. The ends lost 6 bases at V and 7 bases at J; junction bases unmatched: 7. The CDR3 protein is CASRTTGGIEAFF. CDR3 coding DNA: TGTGCCAGCAGGACCACAGGGGGAATTGAAGCTTTCTTT.

The chain combines TRBV4-3 with TRBJ1-1, with D possibly matching TRBD1 (5 bases). The V end was cut by 5 bases, the J end by 8 bases, with 21 bases between. Germline assignment: CDR1 LGHNA and CDR2 YSLEER. CDR3 size: 15 residues. The CDR3 reads CASSNRAKGIGEAFF. The CDR3 DNA reads TGCGCCAGCAGCAACCGGGCCAAGGGGATTGGGGAAGCTTTCTTT.

With respect to this clone: Different DNA sequences within this sample yield the same CDR3. This chain joins TRBV9 and TRBJ2-1; 7 nucleotides match TRBD2. CDR1 SGDLS and CDR2 YYNGEE come from the germline V gene. CDR3 length: 15 residues. J lost 4 bases, V lost 4 bases, and 8 bases had no gene match. This CDR3 reads CASSPTSGGYNEQFF. In DNA, the CDR3 is TGTGCCAGCAGCCCCACTTCCGGGGGGTACAATGAGCAGTTCTTC.

The rearrangement links TRBV5-1 to TRBJ1-4, with D possibly TRBD1 on 5 matching bases. In germline, CDR1 is SGHRS, CDR2 YFSETQ. The CDR3 spans 15 residues. The germline V and J ends were trimmed by 6 bases and 1 base, with 13 bases remaining between them. The CDR3 bases are TGCGCCAGCACCCTCGGGGGGGGAACTAATGAAAAACTGTTTTTT. Protein sequence: CASTLGGGTNEKLFF. Together with reference TRBV5-1 and TRBJ1-4, the CDR3 gives the full variable domain: KAGVTQTPRYLIKTRGQQVTLSCSPISGHRSVSWYQQTPGQGLQFLFEYFSETQRNKGNFPGRFSGRQFSNSRSEMNVSTLELGDSALYLCASTLGGGTNEKLFFGSGTQLSVL.

This chain connects TRBV5-1 to TRBJ1-5; 7 nucleotides agree with TRBD1. The J segment lost 1 base and the V segment lost 0 bases, leaving 10 bases of the junction unmatched. Germline V gene data show CDR1 as SGHRS and CDR2 as YFSETQ. This CDR3 comprises 18 residues. The CDR3 DNA reads TGCGCCAGCAGCTTGGGAACAGGGGAGTCGATCAGCAATCAGCCCCAGCATTTT. It is translated as CASSLGTGESISNQPQHF.

This clone came up a few times. V usage is TRBV28 and J usage is TRBJ2-7, with 7 bases fitting TRBD1. The J call may be in error: the DNA end matches TRBJ2-6 better. Per germline, CDR1 MDHEN and CDR2 SYDVKM. The CDR3 covers 11 residues. The DNA for the CDR3 is TGTGCCAGCGGAACGATGGGACAGCTGACTTTC. Protein sequence: CASGTMGQLTF.

This clone was found a few times. V and J are TRBV19 and TRBJ1-3; D is unresolved. This CDR3 has 15 amino acids. V lost 3 bases to trimming and J lost 3 bases, with 12 bases between them. CDR1 LNHDA and CDR2 SQIVND come from the germline V gene (reference sequence). The CDR3 DNA reads as TGTGCCAGTAGTATCTCCTTGGCGGGTGGAAACACCATATATTTT. It specifies CASSISLAGGNTIYF.

This clone was found a few times. The chain joins TRBV29-1 to TRBJ2-7, with 12 bases aligning to TRBD1. Trimming removed 7 bases from V and 4 bases from J; junction bases left unmatched: 5. The CDR3 extends over 13 amino acids. Germline CDR1 SQVTM, CDR2 ANQGSEA. CDR3 nucleotides: TGCAGCGGGGGACAGGGGGCACAGTACGAGCAGTACTTC. This codes for CSGGQGAQYEQYF.

This clone was found once. The chain recombines TRBV3-1 (or the pseudogene TRBV3-2) with TRBJ2-1; 9 bases match TRBD2. Per germline, CDR1 LGHDT and CDR2 YNNKEL (reference sequence). After removal of 1 base from V and 9 bases from J, the junction contained 7 bases not matched to a gene. There are 15 residues in the CDR3. For the CDR3, the DNA is TGTGCCAGCAGCCAAGTGCGGGGGGGCCTCGGTGAGCAGTTCTTC. Translation gives CASSQVRGGLGEQFF.

The chain carries TRBV18 and TRBJ1-3; D is undetermined. CDR3 length: 13 amino acids. CDR1 is KGHSH, CDR2 LQKENI, per germline. The V end lost 3 bases, the J end lost 0 bases, and 3 bases lay between the germline ends. The CDR3 region has the DNA TGTGCCAGCTCACCCGGCTCTGGAAACACCATATATTTT. Amino acids: CASSPGSGNTIYF.

This chain joins TRBV4-2 and TRBJ1-2; D ambiguous. The CDR3 covers 15 residues. V gave up 0 bases and J gave up 3 bases, with 11 bases separating them. Germline V gene data show CDR1 as LGHNA and CDR2 as YNFKEQ. CDR3 DNA: TGTGCCAGCAGCCAAGAGACTGCGGGCGACTATGGCTACACCTTC. The encoded protein is CASSQETAGDYGYTF.

This CDR3 reads CASSLDRVGNQPQHF. CDR3 sequence (DNA): TGTGCCAGCAGCTTAGACAGGGTCGGCAATCAGCCCCAGCATTTT. The chain couples TRBV7-9 to TRBJ1-5; the D gene is possibly TRBD1 (6 bases). The CDR3 runs to 15 residues. Trimming stripped 1 base from V and 2 bases from J, with 9 bases between. The germline V gene encodes CDR1 SEHNR and CDR2 FQNEAQ (reference sequence). Based on the CDR3 plus reference TRBV7-9 and TRBJ1-5, the full variable domain is DTGVSQNPRHKITKRGQNVTFRCDPISEHNRLYWYRQTLGQGPEFLTYFQNEAQLEKSRLLSDRFSAERPKGSFSTLEIQRTEQGDSAMYLCASSLDRVGNQPQHFGDGTRLSIL.

The rearrangement uses TRBV7-2 and TRBJ1-2; D might be TRBD1 (5 bases). This CDR3 is built from 13 residues. V dropped 5 bases and J dropped 4 bases, with 11 bases sitting between them. Germline V gene sequence: CDR1 SGHTA, CDR2 FQGNSA. The CDR3 is CASSPLTAYGYTF. The DNA for the CDR3 is TGTGCCAGCAGCCCTTTGACAGCCTATGGCTACACCTTC.

This chain connects TRBV5-1 to TRBJ2-5, with TRBD2 matching 7 bases. The CDR3 totals 16 residues. Germline V gene sequence: CDR1 SGHRS, CDR2 YFSETQ. V gave up 4 bases and J gave up 2 bases; unmatched junction bases: 11. CDR3 nucleotides: TGCGCCAGCAGCCTATACAAACTAGCGAAACAAGAGACCCAGTACTTC. Its protein product is CASSLYKLAKQETQYF.